This T cell receptor beta chain came from a study of T cell changes during pregnancy in multiple sclerosis. The method was immunoSEQ multiplex PCR; TCRdb's version includes in-frame clones alone and lacks a portion of them. The table includes some 74,000 clones, just under 95% detected once. The CDR3 loop spans 15 amino acids. Germline CDR1 reads ENHRY; CDR2 reads SYGVKD. Germline trimming cut 2 bases from V and 4 bases from J; bases unmatched to any gene: 4. The gene calls are TRBV10-3 and TRBJ2-2; 7 bases map to TRBD1. The clonotype originates from a female donor in good health, enrolled as a control in a pregnancy study. Sequencing was performed on peripheral blood, taken after pregnancy. CDR3 loop: CAISEEGQVTGELFF. The CDR3 DNA follows: TGTGCCATCAGTGAGGAAGGACAGGTCACCGGGGAGCTGTTTTTT.